A single sample gave rise to the 21 T cell receptor beta chains below, sequenced in a study of T cells in Graves' hyperthyroidism and ophthalmopathy. Amplification of TCR beta CDR3 regions used RNA as the template. The primer set for the first-round RT-PCR of the TCR CDR3 was HTBI. TCRdb re-called the multiplex PCR reads with MiXCR, one entry per CDR3 protein. The sample lists about 180,000 distinct CDR3 sequences, about a sixth occurring once. The sample was blood. The origin of the receptors is a woman in her forties or fifties with Graves' hyperthyroidism.

This clonotype was picked up many times. The chain combines TRBV12-3 or TRBV12-4 with TRBJ1-2, with D unresolved. Trimming removed 2 bases from V and 8 bases from J, with 21 bases in between. The CDR3 is made up of 16 amino acids. CDR3: CASSLMLRLPGEGYTF. For the CDR3, the DNA is TGTGCCAGCAGTTTAATGCTGCGCCTCCCCGGGGAGGGCTACACCTTC.

This chain links TRBV11-2 with TRBJ2-3; TRBD2 matches 9 bases. The CDR3 spans 14 residues. V gave up 6 bases and J gave up 4 bases; unmatched junction bases: 5. CDR1 is SGHAT, CDR2 FQNNGV, per germline. The chain's CDR3 is CASRPAGGADTQYF. CDR3 sequence (DNA): TGTGCCAGCAGGCCAGCGGGAGGAGCAGATACGCAGTATTTT.

This clonotype was observed many times. The V and J genes are TRBV6-1 and TRBJ1-4; TRBD1 is a possible D gene (5 bases). In germline, CDR1 is MNHNS, CDR2 SASEGT. The V end was cut by 5 bases, the J end by 8 bases, with 15 bases between. The CDR3 runs to 14 residues. DNA for the CDR3: TGTGCCAGCAGTCCGGCAGGGAATCGGGAAAAACTGTTTTTT. As protein: CASSPAGNREKLFF.

At least ten counts were recorded for this clonotype. This chain joins TRBV7-9 and TRBJ1-2; perhaps TRBD1 as D (6 bases). The germline V gene has CDR1 SEHNR and CDR2 FQNEAQ (reference sequence). V was clipped by 5 bases and J by 5 bases, with 15 bases between them. The CDR3 runs 14 residues. The CDR3 protein is CASSHSGGAYGYTF. The DNA of the CDR3 is TGTGCCAGCAGCCATAGCGGGGGGGCGTATGGCTACACCTTC.

Of note for this clonotype: The junction differs from germline at one of its ends, possibly a read error. The CDR3 DNA follows: TGTGCCAGCAACTTAGGACAGATGGACACTGAAGCTTTCTTT. Amino acids: CASNLGQMDTEAFF. This sequence joins TRBV11-2 and TRBJ1-1; perhaps TRBD1 as D (6 bases). CDR3 length equals 14 residues. Germline V CDR1 and CDR2: SGHAT, FQNNGV.

This clonotype appeared many times. V usage is TRBV20-1 and J usage is TRBJ1-2, with D unclear. Germline loops: CDR1 DFQATT, CDR2 SNEGSKA (reference sequence). CDR3 size: 11 residues. The V end was cut by 0 bases, the J end by 7 bases, with 6 bases between. The CDR3 coding sequence is TGCAGTGCTAGAGATCTAGGTGGCTACACCTTC. Its protein is CSARDLGGYTF.

This clonotype was detected many times. The V call is TRBV3-1, the J call TRBJ1-1; D is uncertain. Germline V gene lookup returns CDR1 LGHDT and CDR2 YNNKEL (reference sequence). The V and J ends lost 3 bases and 5 bases respectively, with 13 bases between them. There are 14 residues in the CDR3. CDR3 DNA: TGTGCCAGCAGCCAGGGGTCCCCGGGAACTGAAGCTTTCTTT. This sequence encodes CASSQGSPGTEAFF.

The sample holds many counts of this clonotype. The V and J genes are TRBV3-1 and TRBJ2-7; TRBD2 agrees at 15 bases. Germline CDR1 is LGHDT and CDR2 is YNNKEL (reference sequence). The CDR3 has 15 residues. The V segment lost 3 bases and the J segment 4 bases; nucleotides outside the gene matches: 1. The CDR3 bases are TGTGCCAGCAGCCAGGGACTAGCGGGGGGATACGAGCAGTACTTC. Translated: CASSQGLAGGYEQYF.

At least ten counts were recorded for this clonotype. The rearrangement uses TRBV7-6 and TRBJ1-1; possible D gene TRBD1, 6 bases. The CDR3 loop spans 14 amino acids. Germline V gene sequence: CDR1 SGHVS, CDR2 FNYEAQ. Trimming shortened V by 5 bases and J by 5 bases, and 15 bases separated the two germline ends. CDR3 nucleotides: TGTGCCAGCAGCCCACCGAGGGGGTGGACTGAAGCTTTCTTT. Protein: CASSPPRGWTEAFF.

The sample holds many counts of this clonotype. In DNA form, the CDR3 reads TGTGCCAGCAGTTACGGTGAAGGGGGGTCTTACGAGCAGTACTTC. This encodes CASSYGEGGSYEQYF. The V and J genes are TRBV6-5 and TRBJ2-7; D is perhaps TRBD1 or TRBD2 (6 bases each). Trimming shortened V by 2 bases and J by 4 bases, and 15 bases separated the two germline ends. This CDR3 is 15 amino acids long. Germline CDR1 and CDR2: MNHEY and SVGAGI.

This rearrangement joins TRBV19 to TRBJ1-2, with D possibly being TRBD1 (6 bases). The CDR3 contains 14 residues. The germline V gene has CDR1 LNHDA and CDR2 SQIVND (reference sequence). V was cut by 5 bases and J by 8 bases, with 18 bases left in between. CDR3 sequence reads: CASSPRQVYGGYTF. CDR3 coding DNA: TGTGCCAGTAGTCCCCGACAGGTCTATGGAGGCTACACCTTC.

This clonotype was observed many times. The rearrangement links TRBV6-1 to TRBJ1-5; perhaps TRBD1 as D (5 bases). The CDR3 extends over 16 amino acids. V lost 5 bases, J lost 0 bases, and 14 bases lay in between. Germline-derived CDR1 and CDR2 are MNHNS and SASEGT. The CDR3 DNA sequence: TGTGCCAGCAGTACCCGGACACTCGATAGCAATCAGCCCCAGCATTTT. The encoded protein is CASSTRTLDSNQPQHF.

This clonotype appeared many times. The chain joins TRBV29-1 to TRBJ2-7, with D perhaps given as TRBD1 or TRBD2 (5 bases each). CDR1 and CDR2 (germline): SQVTM, ANQGSEA. With 7 bases removed from V and 4 bases from J, the gap between germline ends came to 11 bases. CDR3 size: 11 residues. The CDR3 region has the DNA TGCAGCGCCCGGGACCAGTACGAGCAGTACTTC. This sequence encodes CSARDQYEQYF.

Worth noting for this clonotype: With a much larger clone just one base away, this may be a read error. The rearrangement uses TRBV20-1 and TRBJ2-1, with 7 nucleotides matching TRBD2. The germline gives CDR1 DFQATT, CDR2 SNEGSKA (reference sequence). The CDR3 length is 13 residues. CDR3 in amino acids: CSAAGDSYNEQLF. The CDR3 nucleotides read TGCAGTGCTGCGGGGGATTCCTACAATGAGCAGCTCTTC.

This clonotype was picked up a small number of times. The chain uses TRBV20-1 and TRBJ2-7; TRBD1 agrees at 7 bases. The germline V gene encodes CDR1 DFQATT and CDR2 SNEGSKA (reference sequence). Trimming cost V 1 base and J 3 bases; bases outside gene matches: 9. The CDR3 totals 15 residues. The CDR3 nucleotides are TGCAGTGCTAGAGCCCCTGGGGGACAGCACTACGAGCAGTACTTC. Its protein product is CSARAPGGQHYEQYF.

This clonotype was counted at least ten times. The chain is built from TRBV27 and TRBJ2-1, with 11 nucleotides matching TRBD1. The ends lost 5 bases at V and 2 bases at J; junction bases unmatched: 2. The CDR3 has 15 amino acids. Per germline, CDR1 MNHEY and CDR2 SMNVEV (reference sequence). CDR3: CASSMDRGPYNEQFF. The CDR3, as DNA: TGTGCCAGCAGTATGGACAGGGGGCCCTACAATGAGCAGTTCTTC.

This clonotype was recorded many times. V gene TRBV7-9 combines with J gene TRBJ2-5; D not resolved. Between the trimmed V and J ends, which lost 5 bases and 5 bases, there was a span of 9 bases. Germline values: CDR1 SEHNR, CDR2 FQNEAQ (reference sequence). CDR3 size: 12 residues. CDR3 coding DNA: TGTGCCAGCAGCCACCCGGCGGAGACCCAGTACTTC. It yields the protein CASSHPAETQYF.

Comment on this clonotype: A much larger clonotype is one base distant, so this may be a read error. The chain recombines TRBV19 with TRBJ2-7; TRBD1 or TRBD2 may be the D gene (5 bases each). Germline loops: CDR1 LNHDA, CDR2 SQIVND (reference sequence). V lost 6 bases to trimming and J lost 6 bases, with 15 bases between them. CDR3 length equals 13 residues. CDR3 residues: CASSIPGLSEQYF. DNA for the CDR3: TGTGCCAGTAGCATTCCGGGGCTAAGCGAGCAGTACTTC.

The chain is built from TRBV19 and TRBJ2-7, with D possibly being TRBD1 or TRBD2 (5 bases each). Trimming pared 2 bases from V and 2 bases from J, leaving 10 bases between. The CDR3 is 14 residues long. CDR1 and CDR2 (germline): LNHDA, SQIVND (reference sequence). The CDR3: CASSIPGRTYEQYF. The DNA for the CDR3 is TGTGCCAGTAGTATACCAGGGAGAACCTACGAGCAGTACTTC.

V gene TRBV27 combines with J gene TRBJ2-1; maybe TRBD1 (5 bases). The length of the CDR3 is 13 residues. V lost 5 bases to trimming and J lost 6 bases, with 11 bases between them. Germline loops: CDR1 MNHEY, CDR2 SMNVEV (reference sequence). In nucleotides, the CDR3 is TGTGCCAGCAGTCAGGGTCTATTCAATGAGCAGTTCTTC. It is translated as CASSQGLFNEQFF.

Remarks on this clonotype: With a much larger clone just one base away, this may be a read error. The V gene is TRBV5-1, the J gene TRBJ2-1; tentative D call: TRBD2 (6 bases). Germline-derived CDR1 and CDR2 are SGHRS and YFSETQ. Trimming stripped 2 bases from V and 5 bases from J, with 14 bases between. This CDR3 is built from 15 residues. Here the CDR3 DNA reads TGCGCCAGCAGCTTTGTGCCGGGAGCTAACAATGAGCAGTTCTTC. Its translation is CASSFVPGANNEQFF.